Listed here are 2 T cell receptor beta chains from one sample, sequenced in a study of prognosis after radiotherapy for stage I lung cancer (TCRdb year 2021). Sequencing was performed on an Illumina HiSeq 3000. Two rounds of multiplex PCR were performed to amplify the TCR beta CDR3 region from genomic DNA. The first PCR round used primers specific to each TRBV and TRBJ gene, and the primer sequences were filed in Chinese patent CN105087789A. The public reads were reanalyzed by TCRdb: fastp trimming at Q25, MiXCR alignment, in-frame beta chains only. For every CDR3 protein sequence, its rows merge into one entry that carries the most common genes and DNA. The sample table holds around 28,000 distinct CDR3 sequences, of which about 43% were seen once. In total, the top ten clones hold 16% of the sample. The sequenced sample was PBMCs, obtained before or after stereotactic body radiation therapy (not recorded which). The receptors were gathered from a donor at least 50 years old with non-small cell lung cancer.

In its sample, this clonotype was seen many times. The rearrangement joins TRBV5-1 to TRBJ2-5, with D hard to call. The CDR3 sequence is 13 residues long. From germline, CDR1 is SGHRS and CDR2 YFSETQ. The ends were cut back, 2 bases at V and 2 bases at J, with 7 bases in the middle. The CDR3 sequence is CASSLSPQETQYF. CDR3 bases: TGCGCCAGCAGCTTATCCCCTCAAGAGACCCAGTACTTC. Drawing the rest from reference TRBV5-1 and TRBJ2-5, the complete variable domain is KAGVTQTPRYLIKTRGQQVTLSCSPISGHRSVSWYQQTPGQGLQFLFEYFSETQRNKGNFPGRFSGRQFSNSRSEMNVSTLELGDSALYLCASSLSPQETQYFGPGTRLLVL.

Concerning this clonotype: A much larger clone lies a single base off, so this may be a read error. V gene TRBV4-1 combines with J gene TRBJ2-5; D is ambiguous. Looked up from germline, CDR1 is MGHRA and CDR2 is YSYEKL. The CDR3 is 13 residues long. CDR3 DNA: TGCGCCATCAGCCAAGGGATTGGGGAGACCCAGTACTTC. Residues: CAISQGIGETQYF.